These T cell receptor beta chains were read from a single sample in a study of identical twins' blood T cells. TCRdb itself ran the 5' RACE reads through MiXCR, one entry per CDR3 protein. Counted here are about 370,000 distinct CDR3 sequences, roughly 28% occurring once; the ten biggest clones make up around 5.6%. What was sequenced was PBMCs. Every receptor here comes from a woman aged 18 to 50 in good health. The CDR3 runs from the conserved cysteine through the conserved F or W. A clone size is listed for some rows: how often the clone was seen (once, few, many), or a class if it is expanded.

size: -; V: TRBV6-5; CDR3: CASSYSRAVYGYTF
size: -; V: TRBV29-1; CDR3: CSVERGTGGTEAFF
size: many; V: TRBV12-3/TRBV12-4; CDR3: CASSPGTRYQPQHF
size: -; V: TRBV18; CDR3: CASSPPVDRGRNTEAFF
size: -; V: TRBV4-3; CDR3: CASSHSYNNEQFF
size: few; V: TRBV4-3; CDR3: CASSQGAGQIYGYTF
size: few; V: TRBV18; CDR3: CASSPPGARETDTQYF
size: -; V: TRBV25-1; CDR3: CASSSCRYTEAFF
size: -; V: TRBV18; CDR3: CASSPPGQGPNEKLFF
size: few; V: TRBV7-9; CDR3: CASSRNLDRDTDTQYF
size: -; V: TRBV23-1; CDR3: CASSHPTGGWVQPQHF
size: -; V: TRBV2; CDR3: CASRTGDSEAFF
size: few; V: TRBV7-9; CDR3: CASSRVGNPTGAFF
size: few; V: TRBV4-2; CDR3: CASSHTGGQKQPQHF
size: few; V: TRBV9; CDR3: CASSVHPSDEQYF
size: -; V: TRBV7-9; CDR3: CASSRIQGAGNTIYF
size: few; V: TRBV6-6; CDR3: CASSYRFRGGTEAFF
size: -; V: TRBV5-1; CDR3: CASSKTGLGGYTF
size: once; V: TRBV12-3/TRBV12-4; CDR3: CASSSNRQGLADTQYF
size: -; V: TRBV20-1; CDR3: CTADGGSGELFF
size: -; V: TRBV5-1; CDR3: CASSLAFGYSGNTIYF
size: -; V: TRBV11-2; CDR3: CASSLAASSRETQYF
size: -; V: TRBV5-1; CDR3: CASSLTQLRDVGEKLFF
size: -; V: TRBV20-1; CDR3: CSARGLAGVNTGELFF
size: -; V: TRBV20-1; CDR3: CSATTWDRTYEQYF
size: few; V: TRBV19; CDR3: CASSIMRGFDEQFF
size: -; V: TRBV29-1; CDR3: CSVRTGSGNQPQHF
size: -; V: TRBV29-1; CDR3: CSVDPLAELLYDEQFF
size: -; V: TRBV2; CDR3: CASSRGNPEAFF
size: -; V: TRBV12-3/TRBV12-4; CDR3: CASRAGGPYNEQFF
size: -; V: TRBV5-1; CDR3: CASSLTSIYEQYF
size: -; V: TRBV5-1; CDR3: CASSPRQGGRPEAFF
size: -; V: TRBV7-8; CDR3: CASSLMAVSDEQFF
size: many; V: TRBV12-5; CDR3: CASGLVHSGAGYNEQFF
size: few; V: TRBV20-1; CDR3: CSARRPSYEQYF
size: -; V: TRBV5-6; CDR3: CASSRPLIWNTEAFF
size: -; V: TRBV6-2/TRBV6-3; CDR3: CASSPRQPYGYTF
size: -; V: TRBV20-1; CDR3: CSATEGTGGSGYTF
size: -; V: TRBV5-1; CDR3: CASSFGQGMSGYTF
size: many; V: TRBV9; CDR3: CASSPGTTEAFF
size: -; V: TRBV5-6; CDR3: CASSLQDRSQHF
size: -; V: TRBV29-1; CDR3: CSPGVGSYNEQFF
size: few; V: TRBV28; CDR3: CASRSGALGNQPQHF